This TCR beta chain was retrieved from a study of blood T cell repertoires in COVID-19. Across the study: Both acute and convalescent COVID-19 samples were obtained from the United States, Italy and Spain.

Trimming stripped 3 bases from V and 1 base from J, with 9 bases between. Germline V CDR1 and CDR2: PRHDT, FYEKMQ (reference sequence). CDR3 length: 14 residues. In the authors' methods: Nucleated cell number was recorded as an estimate derived from reference gene primer amplification. Generated by immunoSEQ multiplex PCR, the TCRdb table keeps only in-frame clones and is missing some. V, J and clone size are taken as reported in that table, and D and trimming were inferred from the DNA itself. The sample has 100,000 to 150,000 clones; around 89% are singletons. Sequencing used peripheral blood. The genes are TRBV13 and TRBJ1-1, with a weak D call TRBD1 (5 bases). The clonotype comes from a man aged 50 or older with acute or convalescent COVID-19. The CDR3 sequence: CASSFREGNTEAFF. CDR3 bases: TGTGCCAGCAGCTTCAGGGAGGGGAACACTGAAGCTTTCTTT.